What follows is one T cell receptor (beta chain) and its context. The antigen is not known. These data belong to a study of CD4+ T cells in melanoma. Study results and caveats: A reported correlation linked neoantigen-specific CD4+ T cells to CD8+, macrophage and B cell function. Reportedly, melanoma neoantigen-specific CD4+ T cells showed varied differentiation states.

Sequenced by immunoSEQ multiplex PCR; TCRdb stores in-frame clones only, minus some. Of around 130,000 clones detected, about nine tenths appear once; the ten largest clones hold over 1.5%. The sequence was obtained from a human donor with melanoma.

The CDR3 DNA reads TGTGCCATCAGTGTAGGTACAGTGAACACTGAAGCTTTCTTT. Residues: CAISVGTVNTEAFF. This chain connects TRBV10-3 to TRBJ1-1; the D is unclear. This CDR3 contains 14 residues. From germline, CDR1 is ENHRY and CDR2 SYGVKD. V lost 4 bases and J lost 0, with 9 bases in between.